Listed below are T cell receptor beta chains from one sample, sequenced in a study of T cells in narcolepsy. TCRdb keeps only in-frame clones here, not all; method: immunoSEQ multiplex PCR. The table lists about 33,000 clones, less than 85% of them singletons. Sequenced input: CD45RA- memory CD4+ T cells from PBMCs. The origin of the receptors is a human donor with narcolepsy. CDR3s include the opening cysteine and the closing phenylalanine or tryptophan. A D gene is named only where the DNA matches it firmly. Clone sizes are given selectively: once, few, many, or a class where the clone is expanded.

j_call	clone_size	v_call	d_call	cdr3_length	cdr3_aa	cdr3_nt
TRBJ2-7	once	TRBV4-2	.	15	CASSQEPGRSYEQYF	TGTGCCAGCAGCCAAGAACCGGGGCGAAGCTACGAGCAGTACTTC
TRBJ2-3	.	TRBV5-4	.	15	CASSSARGGTDTQYF	TGTGCCAGCAGCTCAGCCAGGGGTGGGACAGATACGCAGTATTTT
TRBJ2-6	few	TRBV14	.	18	CASSRQGLSISGANVLTF	TGTGCCAGCAGCCGCCAGGGACTGAGCATCTCTGGGGCCAACGTCCTGACTTTC
TRBJ2-1	.	TRBV5-1	.	15	CASSLDWGAYNEQFF	TGCGCCAGCAGCTTGGATTGGGGAGCTTACAATGAGCAGTTCTTC
TRBJ2-7	.	TRBV7-2	.	11	CASSLFTEQYF	TGTGCCAGCAGCTTATTCACAGAGCAGTACTTC
TRBJ1-5	.	TRBV30	.	15	CAWRRSGQFNQPQHF	TGTGCCTGGAGAAGATCTGGACAGTTTAATCAGCCCCAGCATTTT
TRBJ1-2	once	TRBV9	TRBD1	14	CASSVEGGDYGYTF	TGTGCCAGCAGCGTAGAAGGGGGCGACTATGGCTACACCTTC
TRBJ1-1	.	TRBV10-3	.	14	CAIRGWTDNTEAFF	TGTGCCATCAGAGGATGGACAGATAACACTGAAGCTTTCTTT
TRBJ1-1	.	TRBV5-1	.	16	CASSSSPMVENTEAFF	TGCGCCAGCAGCTCGAGCCCAATGGTAGAGAACACTGAAGCTTTCTTT
TRBJ1-3	.	TRBV18	.	16	CASSLGMGAAGNTIYF	TGTGCCAGCTCACTGGGGATGGGTGCCGCTGGAAACACCATATATTTT
TRBJ1-2	.	TRBV6-1	TRBD1	13	CASSTGANYGYTF	TGTGCCAGCAGCACAGGGGCTAACTATGGCTACACCTTC
TRBJ1-6	few	TRBV2	TRBD1	15	CASRKGQGVLSPLHF	TGTGCCAGCAGGAAGGGACAGGGGGTACTGTCACCCCTCCACTTT
TRBJ2-3	.	TRBV7-3	TRBD2	15	CASSKSGGARDTQYF	TGTGCCAGCAGCAAAAGCGGGGGGGCCAGAGATACGCAGTATTTT
TRBJ2-3	.	TRBV28	TRBD2	18	CASSPYTSGGAGTDTQYF	TGTGCCAGCAGTCCGTATACTAGCGGGGGGGCGGGCACAGATACGCAGTATTTT
TRBJ2-5	.	TRBV7-7	TRBD1	17	CASSLARGTGGRETQYF	TGTGCTAGCAGCTTAGCGCGGGGGACAGGGGGCAGAGAGACCCAGTACTTC
TRBJ1-1	.	TRBV7-3	TRBD1	14	CASSNQGARTEAFF	TGTGCCAGCAGCAACCAGGGGGCCAGAACTGAAGCTTTCTTT
TRBJ2-6	.	TRBV4-1	.	17	CASSQELGSSGANVLTF	TGCGCCAGCAGCCAAGAGTTGGGTAGCTCTGGGGCCAACGTCCTGACTTTC
TRBJ1-4	.	TRBV7-9	.	15	CASSLDPGADEKLFF	TGTGCCAGCAGCTTAGACCCGGGGGCAGACGAAAAACTGTTTTTT
TRBJ2-2	.	TRBV27	TRBD1	18	CASRSGTGEVYYTGELFF	TGTGCCAGCAGATCCGGGACAGGCGAGGTTTATTACACCGGGGAGCTGTTTTTT
TRBJ1-3	.	TRBV10-3	.	13	CAHGKESGNTIYF	TGTGCCCATGGGAAGGAGTCAGGAAACACCATATATTTT
TRBJ1-5	.	TRBV2	TRBD1	17	CASSTRDRGISNQPQHF	TGTGCCAGCAGTACCCGGGACAGGGGCATTAGCAATCAGCCCCAGCATTTT
TRBJ2-7	few	TRBV6-6	TRBD1	14	CASTKGQASYEQYF	TGTGCCAGCACCAAGGGACAGGCGAGCTACGAGCAGTACTTC
TRBJ2-3	.	TRBV5-6	TRBD2	16	CASSSPTGRVTDTQYF	TGTGCCAGCAGCTCCCCGACTGGGAGGGTAACAGATACGCAGTATTTT
TRBJ1-2	.	TRBV27	.	13	CASSSTGGYGYTF	TGTGCCAGCAGTTCGACCGGGGGCTATGGCTACACCTTC
TRBJ1-5	.	TRBV19	.	14	CASKVPGSNQPQHF	TGTGCCAGTAAAGTCCCCGGGAGCAATCAGCCCCAGCATTTT
TRBJ1-2	.	TRBV30	.	12	CAWSPFIKGYTF	TGTGCCTGGAGCCCCTTTATAAAAGGCTACACCTTC
TRBJ2-7	.	TRBV19	TRBD1	13	CASKYRGDYEQYF	TGTGCCAGTAAATACAGGGGAGACTACGAGCAGTACTTC
TRBJ1-5	few	TRBV6-1	TRBD1	14	CASSAGGKVQPQHF	TGTGCCAGCAGTGCAGGGGGCAAGGTTCAGCCCCAGCATTTT
TRBJ1-3	.	TRBV7-8	.	17	CASSLALSGITGNTIYF	TGTGCCAGCAGCTTAGCCTTATCAGGGATCACAGGAAACACCATATATTTT
TRBJ1-2	.	TRBV4-2	.	15	CASSQDLGTSYGYTF	TGTGCCAGCAGCCAAGATCTGGGGACAAGCTATGGCTACACCTTC
TRBJ2-1	.	TRBV5-1	TRBD2	13	CASSEAGETEQFF	TGCGCCAGCAGCGAGGCGGGGGAGACTGAGCAGTTCTTC
TRBJ1-2	.	TRBV15	.	14	CATSRDGDGYGYTF	TGTGCCACCAGCAGAGATGGGGACGGTTACGGCTACACCTTC
TRBJ1-4	.	TRBV28	.	14	CASSLRGTNEKLFF	TGTGCCAGCAGTTTAAGGGGTACTAATGAAAAACTGTTTTTT
TRBJ2-7	.	TRBV6-5	.	14	CASSSGTATYEQYF	TGTGCCAGCAGTTCCGGGACGGCTACCTACGAGCAGTACTTC
TRBJ1-6	once	TRBV5-1	.	16	CASSSRDQTYNSPLHF	TGCGCCAGCAGCTCTAGGGACCAGACCTATAATTCACCCCTCCACTTT
TRBJ2-3	.	TRBV5-1	TRBD2	19	CASSLASASGGNRAATQYF	TGCGCCAGCAGCTTGGCCTCGGCTAGCGGGGGGAACCGGGCAGCCACGCAGTATTTT
TRBJ1-4	.	TRBV6-1	.	15	CASRPGGPTNEKLFF	TGTGCCAGCAGACCCGGTGGACCAACTAATGAAAAACTGTTTTTT
TRBJ1-1	few	TRBV6-1	.	15	CASSEKGGLDTEAFF	TGTGCCAGCAGTGAAAAGGGGGGGTTGGACACTGAAGCTTTCTTT
TRBJ2-3	.	TRBV27	TRBD2	16	CASSFWLAGVADTQYF	TGTGCCAGCAGTTTTTGGTTAGCGGGGGTGGCGGATACGCAGTATTTT
TRBJ1-5	once	TRBV10-1	.	19	CASSEKIRQAPIGNQPQHF	TGCGCCAGCAGTGAGAAAATTCGGCAGGCCCCCATCGGCAATCAGCCCCAGCATTTT
TRBJ2-3	.	TRBV9	.	13	CASSAMATDTQYF	TGTGCCAGCAGCGCTATGGCTACAGATACGCAGTATTTT
TRBJ1-4	.	TRBV29-1	TRBD1	12	CSARDRGEKLFF	TGCAGCGCCCGGGACAGGGGCGAGAAACTGTTTTTT
TRBJ1-4	.	TRBV11-1	.	13	CASSRDMREKLFF	TGTGCCAGCAGCCGGGACATGAGAGAAAAACTGTTTTTT
TRBJ2-1	.	TRBV5-1	TRBD2	17	CASSWFMGLAGDNEQFF	TGCGCCAGCAGCTGGTTTATGGGACTAGCGGGGGACAATGAGCAGTTCTTC
TRBJ1-3	.	TRBV19	.	14	CASTQGSAGNTIYF	TGTGCCAGTACCCAGGGTTCGGCTGGAAACACCATATATTTT
TRBJ2-5	.	TRBV14	.	17	CASSLSRVQLLQETQYF	TGTGCCAGCAGCCTTTCCAGGGTCCAACTCCTCCAAGAGACCCAGTACTTC
TRBJ2-5	.	TRBV5-1	TRBD2	13	CASQAGGQETQYF	TGCGCCAGCCAAGCGGGGGGGCAGGAGACCCAGTACTTC
TRBJ2-1	once	TRBV5-8	TRBD1	15	CASSLGTGDLNEQFF	TGTGCCAGCAGCCTAGGGACAGGGGATCTCAATGAGCAGTTCTTC
TRBJ2-1	.	TRBV14	TRBD2	15	CASSRMMTSGEKQFF	TGTGCCAGCAGCCGAATGATGACTAGCGGGGAAAAACAGTTCTTC
TRBJ1-1	.	TRBV9	.	16	CASSVAFEGLDTEAFF	TGTGCCAGCAGCGTAGCCTTTGAGGGGCTGGACACTGAAGCTTTCTTT
TRBJ1-4	.	TRBV30	TRBD1	15	CAWGLETGKGEKLFF	TGTGCCTGGGGGCTCGAGACAGGGAAAGGAGAAAAACTGTTTTTT
TRBJ1-6	.	TRBV7-9	.	16	CASSLYMGRDNSPLHF	TGTGCCAGCAGCTTATACATGGGGAGGGATAATTCACCCCTCCACTTT
TRBJ2-1	few	TRBV14	.	15	CASSQDPGPYNEQFF	TGTGCCAGCAGCCAAGACCCAGGCCCCTACAATGAGCAGTTCTTC
TRBJ1-4	.	TRBV5-1	TRBD1	16	CASSLGQGAYNEKLFF	TGCGCCAGCAGCTTGGGACAGGGGGCTTATAATGAAAAACTGTTTTTT
TRBJ2-1	.	TRBV7-9	.	16	CASSLGGFEGGDEQFF	TGTGCCAGCAGCTTAGGGGGCTTCGAAGGAGGAGATGAGCAGTTCTTC
TRBJ1-2	.	TRBV5-1	TRBD1	11	CASSPDRDYTF	TGCGCCAGCAGTCCGGACAGGGACTACACCTTC
TRBJ2-2	.	TRBV14	.	16	CASSQDSGANTGELFF	TGTGCCAGCAGCCAAGATTCCGGGGCGAACACCGGGGAGCTGTTTTTT
TRBJ2-1	.	TRBV28	.	18	CASSFPGGAGGTYNEQFF	TGTGCCAGCAGTTTCCCAGGGGGTGCGGGGGGAACTTACAATGAGCAGTTCTTC